A selection of T cell receptor beta chains follows, all from one sample in a study of T cell repertoires in cytomegalovirus infection. Which antigens these TCRs recognize remains unknown. One entry per CDR3 protein, called by TCRdb with MiXCR from the reads. The repertoire consists of about 920,000 distinct CDR3 sequences, with around 30% occurring once and the leading ten covering over 11%. Material: cultured CD8+ T cells from PBMCs, obtained from culture after CMV antigen stimulation. The receptor set was obtained from a human donor in good health (CMV status not recorded). Some clones in this sample may be carry-over from other donors' samples. CDR3s leave out the opening cysteine and the closing phenylalanine or tryptophan. The order of the fields is V gene, D gene, CDR3 protein. D genes are given only for firm matches.

V gene: TRBV7-2
D gene: NA
CDR3 protein: ASSNRDYSNQPQH

V gene: TRBV11-2
D gene: NA
CDR3 protein: ASSTGPRTYIQY

V gene: TRBV10-3
D gene: TRBD2
CDR3 protein: AISDGEGTDTQY

V gene: TRBV7-6
D gene: NA
CDR3 protein: ASSSGETYEQY

V gene: TRBV11-2
D gene: NA
CDR3 protein: ASSSTGSGIGELF

V gene: TRBV10-3
D gene: NA
CDR3 protein: AISESQFLNYGYT

V gene: TRBV6-2/TRBV6-3
D gene: NA
CDR3 protein: ASREPGEQF

V gene: TRBV7-6
D gene: NA
CDR3 protein: ASSRKPYEQY

V gene: TRBV27
D gene: NA
CDR3 protein: ASQQGSNEAF

V gene: TRBV10-2
D gene: NA
CDR3 protein: ASSESKGGPAGELF

V gene: TRBV6-2/TRBV6-3
D gene: NA
CDR3 protein: ASSYYRNEQF